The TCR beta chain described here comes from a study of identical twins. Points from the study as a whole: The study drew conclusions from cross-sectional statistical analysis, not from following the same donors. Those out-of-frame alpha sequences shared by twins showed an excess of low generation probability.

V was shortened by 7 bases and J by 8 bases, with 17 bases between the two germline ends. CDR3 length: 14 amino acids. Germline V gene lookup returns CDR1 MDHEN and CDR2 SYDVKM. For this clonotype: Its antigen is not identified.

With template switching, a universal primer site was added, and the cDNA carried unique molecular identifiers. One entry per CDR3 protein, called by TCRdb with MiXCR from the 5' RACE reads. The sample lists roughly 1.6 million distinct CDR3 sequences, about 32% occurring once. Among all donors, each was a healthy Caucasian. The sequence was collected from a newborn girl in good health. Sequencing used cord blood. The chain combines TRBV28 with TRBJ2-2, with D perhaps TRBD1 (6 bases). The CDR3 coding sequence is TGTGCCAGCATATACAGGGCTTTTACTGGGGAGCTGTTTTTT. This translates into CASIYRAFTGELFF.